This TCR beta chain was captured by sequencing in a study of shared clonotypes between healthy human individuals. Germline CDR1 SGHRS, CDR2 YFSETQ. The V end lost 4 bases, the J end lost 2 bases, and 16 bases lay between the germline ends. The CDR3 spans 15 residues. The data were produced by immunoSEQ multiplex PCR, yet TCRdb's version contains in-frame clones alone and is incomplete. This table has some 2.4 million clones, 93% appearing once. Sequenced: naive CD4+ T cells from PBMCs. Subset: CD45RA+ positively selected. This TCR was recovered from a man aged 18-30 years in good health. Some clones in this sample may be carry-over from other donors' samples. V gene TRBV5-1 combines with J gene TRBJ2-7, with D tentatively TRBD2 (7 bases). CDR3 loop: CASSPEGGATYEQYF. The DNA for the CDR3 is TGCGCCAGCAGCCCGGAGGGGGGGGCCACCTACGAGCAGTACTTC.